This TCR beta chain is drawn from a study of beta chain features in type 1 diabetes. All of the isolated RNA was reverse transcribed, so expressed TCRB transcripts were sequenced. Assay used: immunoSEQ multiplex PCR; TCRdb lists only in-frame clones, some missing. The sample shows around 710,000 clones, roughly 12% of them seen only once. As regards this clone: What it binds is not known.

V gave up 1 base and J gave up 0 bases, with 7 bases separating them. The germline V gene has CDR1 SEHNR and CDR2 FQNEAQ (reference sequence). This CDR3 region has 16 residues. Study findings and constraints: A moderate, significant TCRB CDR3 shortening appeared in type 1 diabetes across four CD4+ subsets.

The chain carries TRBV7-9 and TRBJ2-6; D is ambiguous. The sequence was collected from a man aged 25-45 years with type 1 diabetes. The source material was naive CD4+ T cells from blood. The DNA for the CDR3 is TGTGCCAGCAGCTTAGACGTGGGCTCTGGGGCCAACGTCCTGACTTTC. Translation gives CASSLDVGSGANVLTF. Filled out from reference TRBV7-9 and TRBJ2-6, the complete variable domain reads DTGVSQNPRHKITKRGQNVTFRCDPISEHNRLYWYRQTLGQGPEFLTYFQNEAQLEKSRLLSDRFSAERPKGSFSTLEIQRTEQGDSAMYLCASSLDVGSGANVLTFGAGSRLTVL.